One sample yielded the 7 T cell receptor beta chains listed below, sequenced in a study of Ad26.COV2.S vaccination and SARS-CoV-2 variants. As for treatment: roughly 19 received Ad26.COV2.S at low or high dose, single or two shots; 5 received placebo; per-sample allocation not given. At day 63 after the first vaccine or placebo injection, samples were drawn. The table came from immunoSEQ multiplex PCR; TCRdb's copy has only in-frame clones and leaves some out. Seen here are fewer than 300,000 clones, approximately 87% observed once, and the top ten hold about 3.1%. The sequencing here drew on peripheral blood, taken in a trial of Ad26.COV2.S vaccine versus placebo. The receptors were sampled from a person aged 18 to 65 who received the Ad26.COV2.S COVID-19 vaccine or a placebo.

The V gene is TRBV30, the J gene TRBJ2-7; no firm D call. There are 14 residues in the CDR3. Trimming left V 0 bases short and J 4 bases short, with 13 bases between. Looked up from germline, CDR1 is GTSNPN and CDR2 is SVGIG (reference sequence). The CDR3 region is CAWSVLEGRYEQYF. DNA for the CDR3: TGTGCCTGGAGTGTTTTAGAAGGAAGGTACGAGCAGTACTTC.

This chain joins TRBV4-1 and TRBJ2-7; TRBD1 or TRBD2 may be the D gene (5 bases each). The CDR3 has 13 residues. Looked up from germline, CDR1 is MGHRA and CDR2 is YSYEKL. V lost 4 bases and J lost 3, with 10 bases in between. The CDR3, as DNA: TGCGCCAGCAGCCCGGGGACCCGCTACGAGCAGTACTTC. Amino acid sequence: CASSPGTRYEQYF.

The chain uses TRBV9 and TRBJ2-3; maybe TRBD2 (5 bases). Looked up from germline, CDR1 is SGDLS and CDR2 is YYNGEE. V gave up 3 bases and J gave up 1 base, with 15 bases separating them. The CDR3 contains 16 residues. The chain's CDR3 is CASSADYSTGTDTQYF. In DNA, the CDR3 is TGTGCCAGCAGCGCAGACTATAGCACGGGCACAGATACGCAGTATTTT.

The V and J genes are TRBV6-4 and TRBJ2-7, with 7 bases matching TRBD2. Germline values: CDR1 MRHNA, CDR2 SNTAGT. There are 14 residues in the CDR3. V was pared by 5 bases and J by 2 bases, with 6 bases of the junction left unmatched. In nucleotides, the CDR3 is TGTGCCAGCAGTAGAAGCGGGGTTACCTACGAGCAGTACTTC. Protein product: CASSRSGVTYEQYF.

This chain joins TRBV7-2 and TRBJ2-1, with D maybe TRBD2 (6 bases). Germline lookup yields CDR1 SGHTA and CDR2 FQGNSA. CDR3 length: 15 amino acids. V lost 3 bases and J lost 0, with 9 bases in between. As DNA, the CDR3 is TGTGCCAGCAGCTTTACAGCGGGCTCCTACAATGAGCAGTTCTTC. This gives the protein CASSFTAGSYNEQFF.

The DNA of the CDR3 is TGTGCCAGCAGCTTGAGGCTAGCGGTGAACACCGGGGAGCTGTTTTTT. Amino acids: CASSLRLAVNTGELFF. The chain is built from TRBV7-2 and TRBJ2-2; 7 bases are a match to TRBD2. The germline CDR1 and CDR2 sequences are SGHTA and FQGNSA. J lost 1 base, V lost 3 bases, and 5 bases had no gene match. The CDR3 totals 16 residues.

The chain recombines TRBV19 with TRBJ1-5; 10 nucleotides line up with TRBD1. Germline loops: CDR1 LNHDA, CDR2 SQIVND (reference sequence). V lost 6 bases and J lost 5; bases outside the gene matches: 28. This CDR3 is 22 amino acids long. CDR3 sequence reads: CASRPSGQGISMSPIRDQPQHF. Here the CDR3 DNA reads TGTGCCAGTAGGCCCTCGGGACAGGGGATCTCGATGTCGCCGATAAGGGATCAGCCCCAGCATTTT.